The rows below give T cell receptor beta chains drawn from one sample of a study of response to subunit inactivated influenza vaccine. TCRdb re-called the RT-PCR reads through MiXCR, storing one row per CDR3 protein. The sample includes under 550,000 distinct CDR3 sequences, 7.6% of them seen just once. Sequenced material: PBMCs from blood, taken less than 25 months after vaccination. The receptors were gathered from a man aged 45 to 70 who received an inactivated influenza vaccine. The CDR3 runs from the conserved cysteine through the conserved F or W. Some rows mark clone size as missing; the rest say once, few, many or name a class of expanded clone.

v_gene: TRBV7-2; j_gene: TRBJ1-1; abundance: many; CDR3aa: CASSPTGERNTEAFF
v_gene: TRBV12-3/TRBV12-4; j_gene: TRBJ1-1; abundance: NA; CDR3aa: CASGAGRGTEAFF
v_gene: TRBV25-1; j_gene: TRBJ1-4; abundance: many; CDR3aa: CASSEWGTGFGTNEKLFF
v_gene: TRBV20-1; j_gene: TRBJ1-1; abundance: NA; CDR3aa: CSARDGQAYEAFF
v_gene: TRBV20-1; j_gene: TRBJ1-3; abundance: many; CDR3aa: CSAVGQGLSSGNTIYF
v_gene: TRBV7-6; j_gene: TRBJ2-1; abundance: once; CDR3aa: CASSLEGETYNEQFF
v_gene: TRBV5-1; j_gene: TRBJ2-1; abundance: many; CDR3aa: CASSLVQGRSEQFF
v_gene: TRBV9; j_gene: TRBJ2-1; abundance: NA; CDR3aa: CASSTGSEQFF
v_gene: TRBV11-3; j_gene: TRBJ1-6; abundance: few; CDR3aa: CASSSGQINSPLHF
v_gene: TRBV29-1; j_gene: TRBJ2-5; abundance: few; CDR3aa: CSVRLMETQYF
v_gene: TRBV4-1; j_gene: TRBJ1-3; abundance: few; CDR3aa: CASSPSHLLRLSGNTIYF
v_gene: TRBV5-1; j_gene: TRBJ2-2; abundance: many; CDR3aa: CASSLVVAGAHTGELFF
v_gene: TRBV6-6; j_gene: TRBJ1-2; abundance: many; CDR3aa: CASSERRLDGYTF
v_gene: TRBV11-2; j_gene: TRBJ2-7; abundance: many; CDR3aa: CASSSLKHPYEQYF
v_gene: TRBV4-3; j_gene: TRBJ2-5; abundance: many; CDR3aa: CASSQDKQQETQYF
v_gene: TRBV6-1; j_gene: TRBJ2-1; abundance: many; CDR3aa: CASSPNLAGDRYNEQFF
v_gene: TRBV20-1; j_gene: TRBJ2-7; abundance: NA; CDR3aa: CSARDQTSGTYEQYF
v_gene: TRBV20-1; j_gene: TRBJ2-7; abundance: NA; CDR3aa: CSARNLRSYEQYF
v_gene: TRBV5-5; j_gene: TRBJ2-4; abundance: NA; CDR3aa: CASSLSSPGLRAKNIQYF
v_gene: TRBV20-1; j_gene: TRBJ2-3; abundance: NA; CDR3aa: CTKPGQTSTDTQYF
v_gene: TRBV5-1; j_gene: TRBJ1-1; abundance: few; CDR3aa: CASSRWTDTEAFF
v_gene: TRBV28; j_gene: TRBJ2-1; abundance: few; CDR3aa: CASSVPGPYNEQFF
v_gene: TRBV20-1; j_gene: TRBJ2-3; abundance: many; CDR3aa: CSAYRVSGAPDTQYF
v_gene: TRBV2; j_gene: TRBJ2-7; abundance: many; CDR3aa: CASSGLAGLYEQYF
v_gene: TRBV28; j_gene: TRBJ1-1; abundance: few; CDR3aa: CASSSAGSNTEAFF
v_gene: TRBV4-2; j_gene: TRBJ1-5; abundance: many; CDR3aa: CASSPTGFNQPQHF
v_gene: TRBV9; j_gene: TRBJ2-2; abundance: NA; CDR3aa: CASSGQHTTNTGELFF
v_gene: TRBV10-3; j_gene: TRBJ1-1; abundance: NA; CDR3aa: CAIRGTGREWSSEAFF
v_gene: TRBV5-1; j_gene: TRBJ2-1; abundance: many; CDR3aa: CASSLAGQGASDEQFF
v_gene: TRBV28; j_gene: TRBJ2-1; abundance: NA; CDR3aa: CASSLSAGTYLYNEQFF
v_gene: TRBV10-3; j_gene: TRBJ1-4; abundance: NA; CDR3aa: CAISSGGRMGIGEKLFF
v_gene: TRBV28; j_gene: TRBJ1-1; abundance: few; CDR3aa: CASRLFTEAFF
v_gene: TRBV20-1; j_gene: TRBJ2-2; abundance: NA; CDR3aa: CSASNGGGTGELFF
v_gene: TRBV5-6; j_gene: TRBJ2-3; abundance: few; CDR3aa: CASSQLAGAFTDTQYF
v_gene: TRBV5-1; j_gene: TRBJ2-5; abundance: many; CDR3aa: CASAKSGAETQYF
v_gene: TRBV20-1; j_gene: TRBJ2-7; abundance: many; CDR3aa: CSARPSGLRSEQYF
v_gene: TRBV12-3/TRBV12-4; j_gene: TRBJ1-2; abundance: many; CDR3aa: CASSREWANYGYTF
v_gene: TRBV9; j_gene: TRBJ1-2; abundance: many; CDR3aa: CASSVGTGTIGYTF
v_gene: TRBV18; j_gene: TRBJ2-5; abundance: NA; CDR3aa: CASSPPLEETQYF
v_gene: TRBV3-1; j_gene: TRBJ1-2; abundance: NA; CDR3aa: CASSQVMSAIYGYTF
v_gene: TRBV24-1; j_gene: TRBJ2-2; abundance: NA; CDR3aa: CATSDPGRANTGELFF
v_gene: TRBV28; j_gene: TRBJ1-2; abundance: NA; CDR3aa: CASSPQQALYKGYTF
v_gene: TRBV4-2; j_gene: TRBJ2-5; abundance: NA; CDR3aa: CASSQGGTSGSTETQYF
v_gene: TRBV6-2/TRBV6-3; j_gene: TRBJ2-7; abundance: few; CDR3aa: CASSRSTSGSSHEQYF
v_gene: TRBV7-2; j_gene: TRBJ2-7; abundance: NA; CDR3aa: CASSADRDRGAYEQYF
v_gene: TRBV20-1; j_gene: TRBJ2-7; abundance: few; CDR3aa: CSGRGTGTYEQYF
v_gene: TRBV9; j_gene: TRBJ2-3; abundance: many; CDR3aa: CASSASGLDTDTQYF
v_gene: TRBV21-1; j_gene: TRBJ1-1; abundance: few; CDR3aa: CASSHGTGGGGTEAFF
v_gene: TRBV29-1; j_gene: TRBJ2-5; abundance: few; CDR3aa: CSVGVRGLETQYF
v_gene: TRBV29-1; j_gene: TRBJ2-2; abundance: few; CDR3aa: CSVMVLAGYTGELFF
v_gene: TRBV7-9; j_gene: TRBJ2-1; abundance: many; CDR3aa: CASSAGTRSNEQFF
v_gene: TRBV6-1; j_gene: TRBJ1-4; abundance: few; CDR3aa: CASRLSQPNEKLFF
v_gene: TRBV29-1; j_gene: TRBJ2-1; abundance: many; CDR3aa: CSGGQKYNEQFF
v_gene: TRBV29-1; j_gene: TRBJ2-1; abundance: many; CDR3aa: CSVTQVDRSYNEQFF
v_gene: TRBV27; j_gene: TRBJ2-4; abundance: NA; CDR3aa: CASSLGTLPNIQYF
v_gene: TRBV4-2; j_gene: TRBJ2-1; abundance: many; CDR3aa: CASSQDRTIRDNEQFF
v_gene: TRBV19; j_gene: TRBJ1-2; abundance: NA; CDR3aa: CASDGRDYGYTF
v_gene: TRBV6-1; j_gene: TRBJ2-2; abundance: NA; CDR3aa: CASREATGFSTGELFF
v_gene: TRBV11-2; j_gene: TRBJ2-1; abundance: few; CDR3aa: CASSSRLVRNEQFF